The rows below give T cell receptor beta chains drawn from one sample of a study of cytomegalovirus exposure and HLA in healthy donors. Clones were read by immunoSEQ multiplex PCR, and TCRdb kept only the in-frame ones, dropping some. The sample holds 140,000 to 150,000 clones; under 90% are singletons and the top ten take approximately 4.1%. The specimen sequenced was PBMCs. The receptors derive from a man aged 40-49 years in good health and CMV-seronegative. Both conserved end residues are part of each CDR3. D genes are given only for firm matches. Size is omitted from some rows. Given values are once, few, many or a class for expanded clones.

TRBD2	NA	TRBV19	TRBJ2-7	TGTGCCAGCCAGATCAGCGGGGGTCCATACGAGCAGTACTTC	CASQISGGPYEQYF
NA	NA	TRBV27	TRBJ2-7	TGTGCCAGCAGTTTAGGCCATCTAGCCTACGAGCAGTACTTC	CASSLGHLAYEQYF
NA	NA	TRBV11-3	TRBJ1-5	TGTGCCAGCAGCTTTGGGCTAAAATCTAGCAATCAGCCCCAGCATTTT	CASSFGLKSSNQPQHF
TRBD2	NA	TRBV5-1	TRBJ2-1	TGCGCCAGCAGCTTGGATAGGAGGCTAGCGGGGGGGAACTACAATGAGCAGTTCTTC	CASSLDRRLAGGNYNEQFF
TRBD2	NA	TRBV7-9	TRBJ2-1	TGTGCCAGCAGCTCGACTAGCGGGGGCCACTTTCAGTTCTTC	CASSSTSGGHFQFF
NA	NA	TRBV11-2	TRBJ1-5	TGTGCCAGCAGCTTAACAGACAATCAGCCCCAGCATTTT	CASSLTDNQPQHF
NA	NA	TRBV9	TRBJ2-4	TGTGCCAGCAGCTCTCCTAGAGGGGACATCTGGAACATTCAGTACTTC	CASSSPRGDIWNIQYF
NA	few	TRBV7-8	TRBJ2-3	TGTGCCAGCAGCTTAGACCAGGGGATCACAGATACGCAGTATTTT	CASSLDQGITDTQYF
TRBD1	few	TRBV5-1	TRBJ2-3	TGCGCCAGCAGCAACCGACAGGGTACAGATACGCAGTATTTT	CASSNRQGTDTQYF
TRBD2	NA	TRBV28	TRBJ2-1	TGTGCCAGCAGCCGAAGGACTAGCGGGGGGAATGAGCAGTTCTTC	CASSRRTSGGNEQFF
NA	NA	TRBV6-1	TRBJ1-1	TGTGCCAGCATGAGGGAAGGAGCTTTCTTT	CASMREGAFF
NA	NA	TRBV2	TRBJ1-6	TGTGCCAGCAACCCAGGGGTATCCCCCCTCCACTTT	CASNPGVSPLHF
TRBD1	once	TRBV2	TRBJ2-7	TGTGCCAGCAGTGAAACGGCAGGGGGTAGGTACGAGCAGTACTTC	CASSETAGGRYEQYF
TRBD1	NA	TRBV7-2	TRBJ1-5	TGTGCCAGCAGCTTAACTACAGGGGGGGGTCAGCCCCAGCATTTT	CASSLTTGGGQPQHF
NA	once	TRBV11-2	TRBJ1-2	TGTGCCAGCAGCTTAGATCGGAACAGCCGCGTCTATGGCTACACCTTC	CASSLDRNSRVYGYTF
NA	NA	TRBV12-5	TRBJ2-7	TGTGCTAGTGGTTTGGGGGCCCCCTCCTACGAGCAGTACTTC	CASGLGAPSYEQYF
NA	few	TRBV7-8	TRBJ1-2	TGTGCCAGCAGCGGGCGGAGGGTCGGTGGCTACACCTTC	CASSGRRVGGYTF
NA	NA	TRBV28	TRBJ2-7	TGTGCCAGCAGTTTCCCCTACTACGAGCAGTACTTC	CASSFPYYEQYF
TRBD1	NA	TRBV7-8	TRBJ1-5	TGTGCCAGCAGCTTAGGACAGGGCTCGGGGCAGCCCCAGCATTTT	CASSLGQGSGQPQHF
NA	NA	TRBV10-1	TRBJ1-1	TGCGCCAGCAGTGAGTCGGTTACAGTGAACACTGAAGCTTTCTTT	CASSESVTVNTEAFF
NA	NA	TRBV6-1	TRBJ2-1	TGTGCCAGCAGTGATCTCACGGACAATGAGCAGTTCTTC	CASSDLTDNEQFF
NA	NA	TRBV29-1	TRBJ1-1	TGCAGCGTTGAATCTGTGGTCAGGAACACTGAAGCTTTCTTT	CSVESVVRNTEAFF
TRBD1	NA	TRBV27	TRBJ2-5	TGTGCCAGCAGTTTAGGGGGGACAGGGTGGGAGACCCAGTACTTC	CASSLGGTGWETQYF
NA	NA	TRBV5-1	TRBJ1-4	TGCGCCAGCAGCTTGGCAGGGAGGGATGAAAAACTGTTTTTT	CASSLAGRDEKLFF